A selection of T cell receptor beta chains follows, all from one sample in a study of blood T cell repertoires in COVID-19. Only in-frame clones appear in the TCRdb table, and some are missing; sequencing was by immunoSEQ multiplex PCR. The table has around 230,000 clones, 65% to 90% seen once. Sequenced material: peripheral blood. The receptors were sampled from a man in his fifties or sixties with COVID-19, enrolled during active disease. The CDR3 runs from the conserved cysteine through the conserved F or W. A D gene is named only where the DNA matches it firmly. A row's size may be missing; if present it is once, few, many or a size class.

abundance	len	v_gene	j_gene	d_gene	CDR3aa	CDR3nt
.	13	TRBV30	TRBJ2-1	.	CAWSSDFDNEQFF	TGTGCCTGGAGTTCGGACTTCGACAATGAGCAGTTCTTC
.	11	TRBV29-1	TRBJ1-4	.	CSARENEKLFF	TGCAGCGCCAGGGAAAATGAAAAACTGTTTTTT
.	16	TRBV6-6	TRBJ2-1	.	CASSYPSRDKYNEQFF	TGTGCCAGCAGTTACCCGTCCCGGGACAAATACAATGAGCAGTTCTTC
.	13	TRBV19	TRBJ2-5	.	CASSRFWGETQYF	TGTGCCAGTAGTAGATTCTGGGGCGAGACCCAGTACTTC
.	19	TRBV12-5	TRBJ2-1	TRBD2	CASGLLLAGGGRSYNEQFF	TGTGCTAGTGGTTTGCTGCTAGCGGGAGGAGGAAGGTCCTACAATGAGCAGTTCTTC
.	13	TRBV7-8	TRBJ1-6	TRBD1	CASSSQGDSPLHF	TGTGCCAGCAGCTCACAGGGGGATTCACCCCTCCACTTT
.	17	TRBV7-8	TRBJ2-2	TRBD2	CASSLGSSGTNTGELFF	TGTGCCAGCAGCTTAGGATCTAGCGGGACGAACACCGGGGAGCTGTTTTTT
.	21	TRBV7-9	TRBJ2-3	TRBD2	CASSTKRSETRSGSWTDTQYF	TGTGCCAGCAGCACCAAACGATCGGAGACGAGAAGCGGGAGTTGGACAGATACGCAGTATTTT
.	14	TRBV15	TRBJ2-2	.	CATNSGTNFGELFF	TGTGCCACCAACAGTGGGACAAACTTCGGGGAGCTGTTTTTT
.	12	TRBV6-6	TRBJ2-2	.	CATRTGAGELFF	TGTGCCACCCGGACCGGGGCCGGGGAGCTGTTTTTT
few	16	TRBV4-3	TRBJ2-7	TRBD1	CASSQTSGTGSDEQYF	TGCGCCAGCAGCCAAACCTCCGGGACAGGGTCCGACGAGCAGTACTTC
once	15	TRBV7-2	TRBJ2-5	TRBD1	CASSPAGTGQETQYF	TGTGCCAGCAGCCCGGCCGGGACAGGGCAAGAGACCCAGTACTTC
.	17	TRBV10-2	TRBJ2-1	TRBD2	CASSDLAGGSSYNEQFF	TGCGCCAGCAGTGACCTAGCGGGAGGGAGCTCCTACAATGAGCAGTTCTTC
.	18	TRBV5-1	TRBJ2-2	TRBD2	CASSSPTSGGASTGELFF	TGCGCCAGCAGCTCACCCACTAGCGGGGGGGCGTCAACCGGGGAGCTGTTTTTT
.	13	TRBV7-9	TRBJ2-7	TRBD1	CASSLDRGHEQYF	TGTGCCAGCAGCTTAGACAGGGGGCACGAGCAGTACTTC
.	11	TRBV6-5	TRBJ1-1	TRBD1	CASSLTGEAFF	TGTGCCAGCAGTCTGACAGGGGAAGCTTTCTTT
.	13	TRBV19	TRBJ1-5	.	CASTLGAGQPQHF	TGTGCCAGTACCCTGGGGGCGGGTCAGCCCCAGCATTTT
.	16	TRBV4-3	TRBJ1-2	TRBD1	CASSQAPQGSSYGYTF	TGCGCCAGCAGCCAAGCCCCACAGGGGAGTAGCTATGGCTACACCTTC
.	19	TRBV7-8	TRBJ1-6	.	CASSAYRERGSSYNSPLHF	TGTGCCAGCAGCGCTTATAGGGAACGTGGGAGCTCCTATAATTCACCCCTCCACTTT
.	16	TRBV5-1	TRBJ2-3	TRBD2	CASSSTGSGRANTQYF	TGCGCCAGCAGCTCTACCGGTAGCGGGAGAGCAAATACGCAGTATTTT
.	15	TRBV5-1	TRBJ1-2	TRBD1	CASSLVQGAIYGYTF	TGCGCCAGCAGCTTGGTCCAGGGGGCTATCTATGGCTACACCTTC
.	15	TRBV6-5	TRBJ2-7	TRBD1	CASSTRQGATYEQYF	TGTGCCAGCAGTACGCGACAGGGGGCTACCTACGAGCAGTACTTC
.	12	TRBV7-3	TRBJ1-1	.	CASSTGNTEAFF	TGTGCCAGCAGCACCGGGAACACTGAAGCTTTCTTT
.	11	TRBV6-6	TRBJ1-1	.	CATSLYTEAFF	TGTGCCACAAGCCTCTACACTGAAGCTTTCTTT
.	14	TRBV27	TRBJ1-5	TRBD1	CASRAGTGGQPQHF	TGTGCCAGCAGGGCCGGGACAGGGGGTCAGCCCCAGCATTTT
.	14	TRBV6-5	TRBJ2-7	TRBD1	CASSYQGQSPRRYF	TGTGCCAGCAGTTATCAGGGACAGAGTCCACGCAGGTACTTC
.	17	TRBV7-8	TRBJ1-2	.	CASSLRGARVGDYGYTF	TGTGCCAGCAGCTTACGGGGGGCAAGGGTTGGCGATTATGGCTACACCTTC